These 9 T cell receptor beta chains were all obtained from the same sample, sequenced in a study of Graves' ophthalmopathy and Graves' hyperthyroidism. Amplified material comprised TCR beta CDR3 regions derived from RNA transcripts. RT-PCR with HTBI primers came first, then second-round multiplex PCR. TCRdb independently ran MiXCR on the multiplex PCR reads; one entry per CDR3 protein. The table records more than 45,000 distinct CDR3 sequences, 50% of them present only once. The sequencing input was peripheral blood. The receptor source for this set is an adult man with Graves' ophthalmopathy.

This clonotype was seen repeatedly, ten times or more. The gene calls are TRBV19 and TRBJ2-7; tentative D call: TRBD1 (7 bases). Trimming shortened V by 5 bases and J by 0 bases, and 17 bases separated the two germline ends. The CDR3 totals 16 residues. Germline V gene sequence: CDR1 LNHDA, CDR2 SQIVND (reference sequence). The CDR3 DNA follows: TGTGCCAGTAGTGCCTTCCCGCGGGACAGCTCCTACGAGCAGTACTTC. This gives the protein CASSAFPRDSSYEQYF.

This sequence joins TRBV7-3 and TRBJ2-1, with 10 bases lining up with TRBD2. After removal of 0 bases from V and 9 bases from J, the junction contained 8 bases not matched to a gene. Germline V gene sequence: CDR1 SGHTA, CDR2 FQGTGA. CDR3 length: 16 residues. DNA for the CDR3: TGTGCCAGCAGCTTAACGTTTCGAGCGGGAGGGGGTGAGCAGTTCTTC. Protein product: CASSLTFRAGGGEQFF.

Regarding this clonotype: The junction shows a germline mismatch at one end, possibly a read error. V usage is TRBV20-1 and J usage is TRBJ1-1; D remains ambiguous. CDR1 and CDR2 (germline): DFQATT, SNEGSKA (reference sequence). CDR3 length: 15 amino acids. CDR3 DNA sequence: TGCAGTGCTAGAGCGTGGGGTCCTTCGAACAATGAAGCTTTCTTT. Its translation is CSARAWGPSNNEAFF.

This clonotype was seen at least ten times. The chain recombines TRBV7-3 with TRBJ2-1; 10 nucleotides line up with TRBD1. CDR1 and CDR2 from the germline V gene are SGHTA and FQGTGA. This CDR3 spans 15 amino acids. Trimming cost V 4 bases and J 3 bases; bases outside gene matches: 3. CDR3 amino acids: CASSSTGGSYNEQFF. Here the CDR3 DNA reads TGTGCCAGCAGCTCGACAGGGGGCAGCTACAATGAGCAGTTCTTC.

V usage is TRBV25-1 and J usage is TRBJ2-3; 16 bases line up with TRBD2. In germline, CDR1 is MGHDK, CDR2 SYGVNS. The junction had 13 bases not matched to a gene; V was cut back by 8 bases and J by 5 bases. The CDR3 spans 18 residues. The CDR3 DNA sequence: TGTGCCAGCTGTACCGGGACTAGCGGGGGGGCCTACGGAGATACGCAGTATTTT. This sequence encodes CASCTGTSGGAYGDTQYF.

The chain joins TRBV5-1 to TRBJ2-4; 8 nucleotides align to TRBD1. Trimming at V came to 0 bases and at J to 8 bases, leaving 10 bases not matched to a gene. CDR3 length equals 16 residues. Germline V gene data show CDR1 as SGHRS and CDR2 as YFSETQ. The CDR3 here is CASSLVPGGSGDIQYF. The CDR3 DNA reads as TGCGCCAGCAGCTTGGTTCCAGGGGGCTCTGGAGACATTCAGTACTTC.

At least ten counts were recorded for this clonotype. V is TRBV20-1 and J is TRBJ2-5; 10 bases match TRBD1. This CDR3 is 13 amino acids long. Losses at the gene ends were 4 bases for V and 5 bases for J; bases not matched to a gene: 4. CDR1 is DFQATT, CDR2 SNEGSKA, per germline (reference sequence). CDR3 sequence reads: CSAKGQGTETQYF. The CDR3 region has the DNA TGCAGTGCTAAGGGACAGGGGACGGAGACCCAGTACTTC.

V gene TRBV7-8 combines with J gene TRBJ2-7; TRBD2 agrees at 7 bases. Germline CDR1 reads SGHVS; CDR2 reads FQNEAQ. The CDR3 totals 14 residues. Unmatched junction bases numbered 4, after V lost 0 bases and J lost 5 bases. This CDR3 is CASSLAGLPDEQYF. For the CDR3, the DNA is TGTGCCAGCAGCTTAGCGGGACTACCAGACGAGCAGTACTTC.

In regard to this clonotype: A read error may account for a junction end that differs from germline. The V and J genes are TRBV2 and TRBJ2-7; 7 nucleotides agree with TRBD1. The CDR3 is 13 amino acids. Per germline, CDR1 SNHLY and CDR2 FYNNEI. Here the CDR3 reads CASSRDSPYRQCF. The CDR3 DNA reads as TGTGCCAGCTCCCGGGACAGTCCCTATCGGCAGTGCTTC.